Listed here are 27 T cell receptor beta chains from one sample, sequenced in a study of lung T cells in sarcoidosis with Löfgren's syndrome. MiXCR, run by TCRdb on the reads, gives a single entry per CDR3 protein. The sample includes 3,000 to 3,500 distinct CDR3 sequences, 15% to 20% of them seen just once. The material sequenced was CD4+ T cells from bronchoalveolar lavage. Every receptor here comes from a human donor with sarcoidosis (Löfgren's syndrome or another form), or a control subject (not recorded which).

This clonotype has at least ten counts. The rearrangement joins TRBV7-9 to TRBJ1-2; D is undetermined. This CDR3 is built from 13 residues. V was cut by 1 base and J by 2 bases, with 5 bases left in between. Germline V gene data show CDR1 as SEHNR and CDR2 as FQNEAQ (reference sequence). CDR3 region: CASSLGENYGYTF. CDR3 nucleotides: TGTGCCAGCAGCTTAGGGGAAAACTATGGCTACACCTTC.

This clonotype came up a few times. The J gene is TRBJ2-3, the V gene TRBV4-2, with 7 bases matching TRBD1. V lost 4 bases and J lost 5; bases outside the gene matches: 9. This CDR3 is built from 15 residues. Looked up from germline, CDR1 is LGHNA and CDR2 is YNFKEQ. The CDR3 here is CASSPRTGVVDTQYF. The CDR3 coding sequence is TGTGCCAGCAGCCCTCGGACAGGCGTGGTAGATACGCAGTATTTT.

A few counts support this clonotype. The V gene is TRBV7-2, the J gene TRBJ2-5; TRBD2 matches 9 bases. The CDR3 extends over 15 amino acids. The J segment lost 0 bases and the V segment lost 7 bases, leaving 6 bases of the junction unmatched. The germline V gene has CDR1 SGHTA and CDR2 FQGNSA. The CDR3 loop is CASKVGTSNQETQYF. CDR3 nucleotide sequence: TGTGCCAGCAAAGTTGGGACTAGCAACCAAGAGACCCAGTACTTC. Combining the CDR3 with reference TRBV7-2 and TRBJ2-5 gives the whole variable domain GAGVSQSPSNKVTEKGKDVELRCDPISGHTALYWYRQSLGQGLEFLIYFQGNSAPDKSGLPSDRFSAERTGGSVSTLTIQRTQQEDSAVYLCASKVGTSNQETQYFGPGTRLLVL.

By its share, this clonotype is medium-sized (0.01 to 0.1%). J is TRBJ1-5 and V is TRBV18; no definite D call. Per germline, CDR1 KGHSH and CDR2 LQKENI. Trimming removed 6 bases from V and 0 bases from J, with 6 bases in between. This CDR3 region has 13 residues. The CDR3 loop is CASSPNSNQPQHF. In DNA form, the CDR3 reads TGTGCCAGCTCCCCGAATAGCAATCAGCCCCAGCATTTT.

This clonotype was seen many times. The V gene is TRBV4-1, the J gene TRBJ2-5; D unresolved. The germline CDR1 and CDR2 sequences are MGHRA and YSYEKL. Trimming left V 8 bases short and J 3 bases short, with 7 bases between. This CDR3 region has 11 residues. The CDR3 sequence is CASSLEETQYF. DNA for the CDR3: TGCGCCAGCTCCCTCGAAGAGACCCAGTACTTC.

Relative to its sample, this clonotype is medium-sized. The chain combines TRBV4-3 with TRBJ2-5; 7 bases match TRBD2. This CDR3 region has 16 residues. CDR1 and CDR2 (germline): LGHNA, YSLEER. J was trimmed by 1 base and V by 5 bases; bases with no gene match: 10. Written as DNA, the CDR3 is TGCGCCAGCAGCTTTAGAGCAAGCGGGGCCCAAGAGACCCAGTACTTC. This gives the protein CASSFRASGAQETQYF.

Turning to this clonotype: This may come from a read error, since a much larger clone is one base off. V is TRBV19 and J is TRBJ1-1; D is uncertain. The V gene's germline CDR1 is LNHDA and CDR2 SQIVND (reference sequence). This CDR3 comprises 14 residues. The CDR3 bases are TGTGCCAGTAGTAATGAGGTCTTGAACACTGAAGCTTCCTTT. This gives the protein CASSNEVLNTEASF.

Relative to its sample, this clonotype is medium-sized. This chain connects TRBV11-3 to TRBJ2-2; the match to TRBD1 covers 8 bases. Trimming cost V 4 bases and J 4 bases; bases outside gene matches: 5. The CDR3 covers 15 residues. Germline V gives CDR1 SGHNT, CDR2 YENEEA. The CDR3: CASSSGQGGTGELFF. Here the CDR3 DNA reads TGTGCCAGCAGCTCAGGACAGGGAGGCACCGGGGAGCTGTTTTTT. The entire variable domain, with the rest obtained from reference TRBV11-3 and TRBJ2-2, is as follows: EAGVVQSPRYKIIEKKQPVAFWCNPISGHNTLYWYLQNLGQGPELLIRYENEEAVDDSQLPKDRFSAERLKGVDSTLKIQPAELGDSAVYLCASSSGQGGTGELFFGEGSRLTVL.

The rearrangement links TRBV5-1 to TRBJ1-1, with 12 bases identical to TRBD1. J was trimmed by 2 bases and V by 2 bases; bases with no gene match: 4. The germline CDR1 and CDR2 sequences are SGHRS and YFSETQ. There are 16 residues in the CDR3. Here the CDR3 reads CASSFGTGGLNTEAFF. The CDR3 DNA sequence: TGCGCCAGCAGCTTCGGGACAGGGGGCTTAAACACTGAAGCTTTCTTT.

This clonotype rates as medium-sized (0.01 to 0.1%). The chain uses TRBV7-3 and TRBJ2-3; TRBD1 matches 9 bases. V was clipped by 5 bases and J by 4 bases; unmatched bases: 10. This CDR3 spans 16 amino acids. Germline V lookup: CDR1 SGHTA, CDR2 FQGTGA. The CDR3 DNA is TGTGCCAGCAGCCCAACGACAGGGGGGCCCTCAGATACGCAGTATTTT. It encodes CASSPTTGGPSDTQYF.

As regards this clonotype: This may be a read error: a much more frequent sequence differs by one nucleotide. The chain recombines TRBV11-2 with TRBJ1-2; tentative D call: TRBD1 (5 bases). Germline V CDR1 and CDR2: SGHAT, FQNNGV. V lost 4 bases and J 4 bases, leaving 10 bases between the germline ends. The CDR3 runs 13 residues. CDR3 DNA sequence: TGTGCCAGCAGCTCCGGGGGAGGCTATGGCTACACCTTC. Amino acids: CASSSGGGYGYTF.

Note on this clonotype: Likely a read error: the CDR3 ends without its conserved phenylalanine or tryptophan. This rearrangement joins TRBV3-1 to TRBJ1-5; no clear D. The germline V gene encodes CDR1 LGHDT and CDR2 YNNKEL (reference sequence). V shed 4 bases and J shed 7 bases, with 11 bases lying between them. The CDR3 extends over 13 amino acids. CDR3 DNA: TGTGCCAGCAGCCTAGATAGGGAGCAGCCCCAGCATCTT. It encodes CASSLDREQPQHL.

By share of the sample, this clonotype is medium-sized. The V call is TRBV2, the J call TRBJ1-5; D remains unclear. Trimming stripped 3 bases from V and 9 bases from J, with 9 bases between. CDR3 length equals 12 residues. CDR1 SNHLY and CDR2 FYNNEI come from the germline V gene. Here the CDR3 reads CASSDIRGPQHF. CDR3 nucleotide sequence: TGTGCCAGCAGTGATATTCGTGGGCCCCAGCATTTT.

This clonotype is termed medium-sized. The chain employs TRBV18 and TRBJ2-3; TRBD1 is a possible D gene (5 bases). V lost 3 bases and J 2 bases, leaving 12 bases between the germline ends. CDR3 size: 15 residues. Germline V gene data show CDR1 as KGHSH and CDR2 as LQKENI. The CDR3 sequence is CASSPQVGPTDTQYF. The CDR3 DNA reads TGTGCCAGCTCACCGCAGGTGGGGCCCACAGATACGCAGTATTTT.

This clonotype was seen a single time. This may come from a read error, since a much larger clone is one base off. The CDR3 sequence: CATSDIRDAYNEQIF. In nucleotides, the CDR3 is TGTGCCACCAGTGACATCCGGGACGCGTACAATGAGCAGATCTTC. The chain employs TRBV24-1 and TRBJ2-1, with D possibly being TRBD1 or TRBD2 (5 bases each). CDR3 length equals 15 residues. Germline V CDR1 and CDR2: KGHDR, SFDVKD.

This clonotype was observed many times. The CDR3 nucleotides read TGCAGCGGGGGCCCCGGGCCCAACTATGGCTACACCTTC. It translates to CSGGPGPNYGYTF. The chain carries TRBV29-1 and TRBJ1-2, with D perhaps matching TRBD1 (5 bases). Germline CDR1 SQVTM, CDR2 ANQGSEA. The V gene lost 7 bases and the J gene lost 2 bases, with 14 bases spanning the gap. The CDR3 totals 13 residues.

This clonotype appeared many times. V gene TRBV29-1 combines with J gene TRBJ2-1; TRBD1 might be the D (6 bases). Germline values: CDR1 SQVTM, CDR2 ANQGSEA. The CDR3 length is 11 residues. V gave up 6 bases and J gave up 10 bases, with 13 bases separating them. CDR3 nucleotide sequence: TGCAGCGTGGGGGCGACACGGGAGCAGTTCTTC. Its translation is CSVGATREQFF.

In this sample, this clonotype is medium-sized. This chain links TRBV15 with TRBJ1-4; 7 bases match TRBD1. In germline, CDR1 is LNHNV, CDR2 YYDKDF (reference sequence). The CDR3 sequence is 13 residues long. V was clipped by 1 base and J by 7 bases; unmatched bases: 0. CDR3 DNA sequence: TGTGCCACCAGCAGAGCAGGGGGTGAAAAACTGTTTTTT. Amino acid sequence: CATSRAGGEKLFF.

This chain joins TRBV6-1 and TRBJ2-2, with D possibly matching TRBD2 (6 bases). This CDR3 has 14 amino acids. The V gene lost 7 bases and the J gene lost 0 bases, with 9 bases spanning the gap. CDR1 and CDR2 (germline): MNHNS, SASEGT. The CDR3 sequence: CASKGTSNTGELFF. CDR3 sequence (DNA): TGTGCCAGCAAGGGGACTTCGAACACCGGGGAGCTGTTTTTT.

Worth noting for this clonotype: This clone may be a read error of a much larger clone one base away. It is unclear where the CDR3 begins or ends on the DNA, so no DNA is shown, and the CDR3 is as TCRdb lists it. The chain links TRBV2 to TRBJ2-5; the listed D gene, TRBD2, was not tested against the DNA. The CDR3 is 12 residues long, ends included. In germline, CDR1 is SNHLY, CDR2 FYNNEI. The CDR3 region is CASSFGRGSEYF.

Relative to its sample, this clonotype is medium-sized. The chain uses TRBV19 and TRBJ2-6; D remains ambiguous. The V end was cut by 10 bases, the J end by 1 base, with 17 bases between. CDR1 LNHDA and CDR2 SQIVND come from the germline V gene (reference sequence). CDR3 length: 16 residues. The CDR3 spells CATKPAVGSGANVLTF. CDR3 bases: TGTGCCACTAAACCGGCCGTAGGATCTGGGGCCAACGTCCTGACTTTC. The full variable domain, rest sourced from reference TRBV19 and TRBJ2-6, is DGGITQSPKYLFRKEGQNVTLSCEQNLNHDAMYWYRQDPGQGLRLIYYSQIVNDFQKGDIAEGYSVSREKKESFPLTVTSAQKNPTAFYLCATKPAVGSGANVLTFGAGSRLTVL.

Concerning this clonotype itself: This may be a read error, as it is one base from a much larger clone. The chain links TRBV18 to TRBJ2-7; weak D call: TRBD2 (5 bases). CDR1 and CDR2 from the germline V gene are KGHSH and LQKENI. The V gene lost 3 bases and the J gene lost 5 bases, with 8 bases spanning the gap. CDR3 length equals 12 residues. DNA for the CDR3: TGTGCCAGCTCACCGGGGAGCCACGAGCAGTACTTC. It codes for CASSPGSHEQYF.

This clonotype is labeled as medium-sized. This sequence joins TRBV12-3 or TRBV12-4 and TRBJ1-6; D possibly corresponds to TRBD1 (6 bases). Trimming left V 5 bases short and J 10 bases short, with 12 bases between. This CDR3 has 13 amino acids. The CDR3, as DNA: TGTGCCAGCAGTACAGGGCCACGGTCACCCCTCCACTTT. Translation: CASSTGPRSPLHF.

This clonotype was counted between two and nine times. A read error may produce the germline difference seen at one junction end. V usage is TRBV7-3 and J usage is TRBJ2-1, with TRBD1 matching 8 bases. This CDR3 is 13 amino acids long. Per the germline V gene, CDR1 is SGHTA and CDR2 is FQGTGA. The CDR3 sequence is CAGSLTGGNEQFF. The CDR3 DNA is TGTGCCGGCAGCTTAACAGGGGGGAATGAGCAGTTCTTC.

Ten or more counts support this clonotype. The chain combines TRBV7-2 with TRBJ2-2; 10 bases line up with TRBD1. CDR1 is SGHTA, CDR2 FQGNSA, per germline. V lost 3 bases to trimming and J lost 7 bases; unmatched junction nucleotides: 2. The CDR3 has 14 amino acids. The CDR3 region has the DNA TGTGCCAGCAGCTTTGACAGGGGGCGCGGGGAGCTGTTTTTT. This gives the protein CASSFDRGRGELFF.

This clonotype occurred many times. The rearrangement uses TRBV30 and TRBJ1-6, with TRBD1 as a possible D gene (6 bases). Between the trimmed V and J ends, which lost 3 bases and 10 bases, there was a span of 13 bases. Germline V gene sequence: CDR1 GTSNPN, CDR2 SVGIG (reference sequence). The CDR3 has 13 residues. The CDR3 protein is CAWSARGVSPLHF. CDR3 DNA sequence: TGTGCCTGGAGCGCTAGGGGGGTATCACCCCTCCACTTT.

By sample share, this clonotype is medium-sized. This sequence joins TRBV12-3 or TRBV12-4 and TRBJ2-2; 14 bases align to TRBD2. The CDR3 consists of 17 residues. The junction had 6 bases not matched to a gene; V was cut back by 5 bases and J by 4 bases. The DNA of the CDR3 is TGTGCCAGCAGTCCTCTGGGACTAGCGGGGGTCACCGGGGAGCTGTTTTTT. This sequence encodes CASSPLGLAGVTGELFF.